These 3 T cell receptor beta chains share one sample of origin, sequenced in a study of read filtering for tumor transcriptome and immune sequencing (dated by TCRdb to 2018 to 2020). This sample was sequenced with an Illumina HiSeq 4000. TCR libraries were built from 400 ng RNA with the Immunoverse kit, using molecular barcoded adaptors covering alpha/delta and beta/gamma chains. TCRdb itself trimmed the public reads at Q25 with fastp, ran MiXCR and retained productive beta chains. CDR3 protein sequences are deduplicated, and each keeps its most common genes and DNA. This sample has about 93,000 distinct CDR3 sequences in its table, and about a fifth of those were observed once. The ten largest clones represent about 10% of the sample. Sequencing was carried out using a population of CD138-negative cells sorted from bone marrow. The cell subset or site label, read with the paper, signifies: bone marrow mononuclear cells depleted of CD138+ plasma/myeloma cells by negative magnetic selection. The receptors derive from a donor at least 40 years old with multiple myeloma.

The chain uses TRBV5-1 and TRBJ2-3; D may be TRBD2 (6 bases). CDR1 is SGHRS and CDR2 is YFSETQ in the germline V gene. The V and J ends lost 0 bases and 0 bases respectively, with 11 bases between them. The length of the CDR3 is 16 residues. The CDR3 bases are TGCGCCAGCAGCTTGGAACACGGGGGAAGCACAGATACGCAGTATTTT. This translates into CASSLEHGGSTDTQYF. Variable domain in full (rest from reference TRBV5-1 and TRBJ2-3): KAGVTQTPRYLIKTRGQQVTLSCSPISGHRSVSWYQQTPGQGLQFLFEYFSETQRNKGNFPGRFSGRQFSNSRSEMNVSTLELGDSALYLCASSLEHGGSTDTQYFGPGTRLTVL.

This clonotype was seen at least ten times. The chain links TRBV7-9 to TRBJ2-1; 8 bases agree with TRBD2. Germline assignment: CDR1 SEHNR and CDR2 FQNEAQ (reference sequence). V shed 0 bases and J 10 bases; nucleotides not matched to a gene: 8. The CDR3 is made up of 15 amino acids. The DNA for the CDR3 is TGTGCCAGCAGCTTAGCTGCGGGCGGGGGGCCAGAGCAGTTCTTC. Translation: CASSLAAGGGPEQFF.

This clonotype was counted only a few times. V and J are TRBV6-1 and TRBJ2-3, with 7 bases lining up with TRBD1. Germline V gene lookup returns CDR1 MNHNS and CDR2 SASEGT. The CDR3 is made up of 15 amino acids. After removal of 2 bases from V and 7 bases from J, the junction contained 9 bases not matched to a gene. The chain's CDR3 is CASSENSGTVNTQYF. CDR3 nucleotide sequence: TGTGCCAGCAGTGAAAATTCCGGGACAGTCAATACGCAGTATTTT.